This record concerns one TCR beta chain sequence. Sequencing used immunoSEQ v3. This table comes from immunoSEQ multiplex PCR, and its TCRdb copy is limited to in-frame clones, with some not included. The sample consists of 25,000 to 35,000 clones, around two thirds of them appearing once. The time point was: pre-treatment sample, taken before nivolumab and TIL therapy. This specimen belongs to a study of TIL therapy for anti-PD-1-resistant metastatic lung cancer. Across the study: Most patients had lung adenocarcinoma; a handful of tumors were EGFR-mutant, two ALK-rearranged; half smoked currently or formerly.

V dropped 4 bases and J dropped 0; count of bases not matched to a gene: 11. CDR1 and CDR2 from the germline V gene are SGHRS and YFSETQ. This CDR3 is built from 17 residues. The clonotype comes from a woman between 30 and 79 years old with non-small cell lung cancer. The chain combines TRBV5-1 with TRBJ2-7; the match to TRBD2 covers 9 bases. The specimen comprised blood, sampled at baseline. The CDR3 protein is CASSRILSAGGSYEQYF. For the CDR3, the DNA is TGCGCCAGCAGCCGCATACTCTCAGCGGGGGGCTCCTACGAGCAGTACTTC. Combining the CDR3 with reference TRBV5-1 and TRBJ2-7 gives the whole variable domain KAGVTQTPRYLIKTRGQQVTLSCSPISGHRSVSWYQQTPGQGLQFLFEYFSETQRNKGNFPGRFSGRQFSNSRSEMNVSTLELGDSALYLCASSRILSAGGSYEQYFGPGTRLTVT.